The 30 T cell receptor beta chains presented below share a single source sample, sequenced in a study of somatic mutations in cytotoxic T cells in rheumatoid arthritis. Repertoires were generated with immunoSEQ multiplex PCR, while TCRdb's copy carries only in-frame clones and drops some. The sample includes a few thousand clones, 65% to 85% of them seen just once. The sample taken for sequencing was CD8+ T cells sorted from blood. These receptors originate from a woman between 45 and 65 years old with rheumatoid arthritis.

In its sample, this clone was seen a few times. V usage is TRBV27 and J usage is TRBJ2-6; D gene uncertain. The CDR3 is 16 amino acids. Looked up from germline, CDR1 is MNHEY and CDR2 is SMNVEV (reference sequence). Deletions cut 6 bases from V and 0 bases from J, with 12 bases between. CDR3 sequence reads: CASSQNGGSGANVLTF. The CDR3 bases are TGTGCCAGCAGCCAGAATGGCGGCTCTGGGGCCAACGTCCTGACTTTC.

V and J are TRBV18 and TRBJ1-5; D unresolved. The CDR3 totals 12 residues. From germline, CDR1 is KGHSH and CDR2 LQKENI. V dropped 4 bases and J dropped 4 bases, with 5 bases sitting between them. The DNA for the CDR3 is TGTGCCAGCTCACTGGAGAATCAGCCCCAGCATTTT. As protein: CASSLENQPQHF.

V is TRBV29-1 and J is TRBJ2-5; 11 bases are a match to TRBD2. The CDR3 runs to 17 residues. Germline CDR1 is SQVTM and CDR2 is ANQGSEA. After removal of 3 bases from V and 0 bases from J, the junction contained 9 bases not matched to a gene. As DNA, the CDR3 is TGCAGCGTTGACGGACTAGCGGGCGTTGGGTACCAAGAGACCCAGTACTTC. Protein sequence: CSVDGLAGVGYQETQYF.

The V call is TRBV7-9, the J call TRBJ2-1; possibly TRBD2 for D (6 bases). With 3 bases removed from V and 2 bases from J, the gap between germline ends came to 11 bases. CDR1 SEHNR and CDR2 FQNEAQ come from the germline V gene (reference sequence). The CDR3 spans 15 residues. The CDR3 region is CASSFDGSTYNEQFF. The CDR3 nucleotides read TGTGCCAGCAGCTTTGACGGGAGCACCTACAATGAGCAGTTCTTC.

The rearrangement links TRBV28 to TRBJ2-2; 7 bases match TRBD2. Per germline, CDR1 MDHEN and CDR2 SYDVKM. The length of the CDR3 is 15 residues. V dropped 8 bases and J dropped 5; count of bases not matched to a gene: 11. This chain's CDR3 is CASGLGGSETGELFF. The CDR3 DNA reads as TGTGCCAGCGGACTAGGTGGGAGTGAAACCGGGGAGCTGTTTTTT.

The rearrangement joins TRBV6-5 to TRBJ2-7, with TRBD1 matching 7 bases. J lost 2 bases, V lost 6 bases, and 7 bases had no gene match. CDR1 is MNHEY and CDR2 is SVGAGI in the germline V gene. The CDR3 loop spans 14 amino acids. The CDR3 reads CASSPTGTAYEQYF. CDR3 DNA sequence: TGTGCCAGCAGCCCTACCGGGACAGCCTACGAGCAGTACTTC.

The chain links TRBV27 to TRBJ2-2; D possibly corresponds to TRBD1 (6 bases). V dropped 2 bases and J dropped 5 bases, with 6 bases sitting between them. Germline loops: CDR1 MNHEY, CDR2 SMNVEV (reference sequence). The CDR3 is made up of 13 amino acids. The CDR3 DNA is TGTGCCAGCAGTTTAAGGGGGACCGGGGAGCTGTTTTTT. Amino acids: CASSLRGTGELFF.

The CDR3 protein is CASSLISGSSYEQFF. Here the CDR3 DNA reads TGTGCCAGCAGCTTAATCAGCGGGAGTTCATATGAGCAGTTCTTC. The rearrangement uses TRBV7-9 and TRBJ2-1; 8 nucleotides line up with TRBD2. Germline trimming cut 2 bases from V and 8 bases from J; bases unmatched to any gene: 8. In germline, CDR1 is SEHNR, CDR2 FQNEAQ (reference sequence). CDR3 length: 15 amino acids.

The V and J genes are TRBV9 and TRBJ1-5; 7 nucleotides match TRBD1. Germline-derived CDR1 and CDR2 are SGDLS and YYNGEE. This CDR3 has 15 residues. The V gene end was trimmed by 0 bases and the J gene end by 6 bases; junction bases not matched to a gene: 6. CDR3 bases: TGTGCCAGCAGCGTAGCAGGGGACAGTCTTCAGCCCCAGCATTTT. This codes for CASSVAGDSLQPQHF.

A single count supports this clone. The same CDR3 also results from other DNA sequences found in this sample. The chain uses TRBV10-3 and TRBJ1-2; possibly TRBD1 for D (5 bases). V shed 1 base and J shed 7 bases, with 10 bases lying between them. This CDR3 comprises 13 residues. Germline V gene lookup returns CDR1 ENHRY and CDR2 SYGVKD. CDR3 in amino acids: CAISELDQGGYTF. The CDR3 bases are TGTGCCATCAGTGAGTTGGATCAGGGTGGCTACACCTTC.

The genes are TRBV29-1 and TRBJ2-7; unclear D gene. This CDR3 comprises 14 residues. Between the trimmed V and J ends, which lost 1 base and 2 bases, there was a span of 12 bases. Germline V gene sequence: CDR1 SQVTM, CDR2 ANQGSEA. CDR3 sequence: CSVEALGATYEQYF. The CDR3 DNA reads as TGCAGCGTTGAAGCCCTTGGAGCGACCTACGAGCAGTACTTC.

This chain joins TRBV13 and TRBJ2-4, with a tentative D call TRBD1 (5 bases). This CDR3 spans 15 amino acids. Germline CDR1 is PRHDT and CDR2 is FYEKMQ (reference sequence). The V gene lost 2 bases and the J gene lost 4 bases, with 12 bases spanning the gap. CDR3: CASSLRMQGKNIQYF. The CDR3 nucleotides are TGTGCCAGCAGCTTAAGAATGCAGGGAAAAAACATTCAGTACTTC.

The rearrangement joins TRBV19 to TRBJ2-1; the D gene is possibly TRBD2 (5 bases). Trimming removed 4 bases from V and 2 bases from J, with 18 bases in between. This CDR3 has 17 amino acids. Germline CDR1 reads LNHDA; CDR2 reads SQIVND (reference sequence). The CDR3 sequence is CASSTVLAASPYNEQFF. CDR3 DNA: TGTGCCAGTAGTACGGTTCTAGCAGCCTCCCCCTACAATGAGCAGTTCTTC.

V usage is TRBV29-1 and J usage is TRBJ2-1, with 7 bases that match TRBD2. CDR3 length: 17 amino acids. Germline V lookup: CDR1 SQVTM, CDR2 ANQGSEA. Trimming removed 1 base from V and 4 bases from J; junction bases left unmatched: 13. This CDR3 reads CSVEGLADGRTYNEQFF. CDR3 sequence (DNA): TGCAGCGTTGAAGGGCTAGCGGATGGGAGGACTTACAATGAGCAGTTCTTC.

CDR3 nucleotides: TGTGCCAGCTCGTCGGGGGGCGAGCAGTACTTC. This codes for CASSSGGEQYF. The J gene is TRBJ2-7, the V gene TRBV18; TRBD2 matches at 7 bases. The ends lost 6 bases at V and 6 bases at J; junction bases unmatched: 2. Per germline, CDR1 KGHSH and CDR2 LQKENI. The CDR3 spans 11 residues. Filled out from reference TRBV18 and TRBJ2-7, the complete variable domain reads NAGVMQNPRHLVRRRGQEARLRCSPMKGHSHVYWYRQLPEEGLKFMVYLQKENIIDESGMPKERFSAEFPKEGPSILRIQQVVRGDSAAYFCASSSGGEQYFGPGTRLTVT.

V is TRBV6-1 and J is TRBJ2-1; TRBD2 agrees at 15 bases. The CDR3 loop spans 16 amino acids. The ends lost 2 bases at V and 9 bases at J; junction bases unmatched: 5. Germline CDR1 MNHNS, CDR2 SASEGT. The CDR3 here is CASSERTSGRAVEQFF. DNA of the CDR3: TGTGCCAGCAGTGAAAGGACTAGCGGGAGGGCCGTTGAGCAGTTCTTC.

The chain links TRBV29-1 to TRBJ1-3, with a possible D match to TRBD1 (5 bases). The CDR3 is made up of 12 amino acids. Germline CDR1 reads SQVTM; CDR2 reads ANQGSEA. Trimming stripped 6 bases from V and 3 bases from J, with 9 bases between. The CDR3: CSVSDIGNTIYF. The CDR3 bases are TGCAGCGTCTCGGACATTGGAAACACCATATATTTT.

The chain is built from TRBV19 and TRBJ1-1, with a weak D call TRBD1 (6 bases). The V gene lost 3 bases and the J gene lost 0 bases, with 11 bases spanning the gap. The CDR3 length is 15 residues. Germline V lookup: CDR1 LNHDA, CDR2 SQIVND (reference sequence). The DNA for the CDR3 is TGTGCCAGTAGTATTCTGGGGGCGATGAACACTGAAGCTTTCTTT. This sequence encodes CASSILGAMNTEAFF.

This chain links TRBV5-1 with TRBJ2-1; 10 positions match TRBD2. Per the germline V gene, CDR1 is SGHRS and CDR2 is YFSETQ. The V gene end was trimmed by 4 bases and the J gene end by 0 bases; junction bases not matched to a gene: 4. CDR3 length: 16 amino acids. CDR3 in amino acids: CASSLIAGGSYNEQFF. The CDR3 bases are TGCGCCAGCAGCCTGATAGCGGGAGGCTCCTACAATGAGCAGTTCTTC.

This clone occurred a few times. The chain joins TRBV6-4 to TRBJ2-7; a possible D gene is TRBD2 (7 bases). CDR1 is MRHNA and CDR2 is SNTAGT in the germline V gene. The CDR3 is 14 residues long. V was clipped by 3 bases and J by 7 bases, with 16 bases between them. CDR3 loop: CASSEGGAAREQYF. CDR3 nucleotides: TGTGCCAGCAGTGAGGGGGGGGCGGCTCGGGAGCAGTACTTC.

The CDR3 spells CAGGTLGNEKLFF. In nucleotides, the CDR3 is TGTGCGGGGGGGACGCTAGGGAATGAAAAACTGTTTTTT. The gene calls are TRBV28 and TRBJ1-4, with a possible D match to TRBD1 (5 bases). Germline V lookup: CDR1 MDHEN, CDR2 SYDVKM. The CDR3 has 13 amino acids. The full variable domain, rest sourced from reference TRBV28 and TRBJ1-4, is DVKVTQSSRYLVKRTGEKVFLECVQDMDHENMFWYRQDPGLGLRLIYFSYDVKMKEKGDIPEGYSVSREKKERFSLILESASTNQTSMYLCAGGTLGNEKLFFGSGTQLSVL.

J is TRBJ2-2 and V is TRBV28, with TRBD1 as a possible D gene (6 bases). V was shortened by 3 bases and J by 2 bases, with 7 bases between the two germline ends. The CDR3 loop spans 14 amino acids. CDR1 is MDHEN and CDR2 is SYDVKM in the germline V gene. The CDR3 loop is CASSLGTNTGELFF. DNA of the CDR3: TGTGCCAGCAGTTTGGGGACAAACACCGGGGAGCTGTTTTTT.

This clone was counted a few times. The V gene is TRBV6-5, the J gene TRBJ1-2, with 7 bases lining up with TRBD1. Per the germline V gene, CDR1 is MNHEY and CDR2 is SVGAGI. The length of the CDR3 is 14 residues. The junction had 6 bases not matched to a gene; V was cut back by 3 bases and J by 5 bases. The CDR3 DNA reads TGTGCCAGCAGTTATCGAGGGGGCGGGTATGGCTACACCTTC. Translation: CASSYRGGGYGYTF.

About this clone itself: The junction departs from germline at one end; a sequencing error may be responsible. This chain links TRBV15 with TRBJ1-2, with D maybe TRBD1 (6 bases). The CDR3 sequence is 16 residues long. The germline V gene has CDR1 LNHNV and CDR2 YYDKDF (reference sequence). Here the CDR3 DNA reads TGTGCCACCAGAAGAGACGGGACACCAGAGAACTATGGCTACACCTTC. This translates into CATRRDGTPENYGYTF.

A few counts support this clone. The chain joins TRBV27 to TRBJ2-7, with 8 bases aligning to TRBD2. The germline V gene encodes CDR1 MNHEY and CDR2 SMNVEV (reference sequence). J gave up 2 bases and V 6 bases, and 3 bases lay outside the gene matches. CDR3 length: 13 amino acids. The CDR3 nucleotides read TGTGCCAGCAGCGCGGGAGGACCCTACGAGCAGTACTTC. As protein: CASSAGGPYEQYF.

CDR3 nucleotide sequence: TGTGCCAGCAGTTTGCGGGACAGGGGGCATGGGAATCAGCCCCAGCATTTT. Amino acids: CASSLRDRGHGNQPQHF. J is TRBJ1-5 and V is TRBV28; 12 nucleotides match TRBD1. V was pared by 3 bases and J by 4 bases, with 7 bases of the junction left unmatched. In germline, CDR1 is MDHEN, CDR2 SYDVKM. The CDR3 consists of 17 residues. Using reference TRBV28 and TRBJ1-5 for the parts outside the CDR3, the full variable domain is DVKVTQSSRYLVKRTGEKVFLECVQDMDHENMFWYRQDPGLGLRLIYFSYDVKMKEKGDIPEGYSVSREKKERFSLILESASTNQTSMYLCASSLRDRGHGNQPQHFGDGTRLSIL.

This chain connects TRBV5-6 to TRBJ1-1; 7 bases map to TRBD1. CDR1 and CDR2 (germline): SGHDT, YYEEEE. J gave up 4 bases and V 2 bases, and 2 bases lay outside the gene matches. CDR3 size: 13 residues. The CDR3, as DNA: TGTGCCAGCAGCTTCGACAGGGCCACTGAAGCTTTCTTT. Its protein product is CASSFDRATEAFF.

The gene calls are TRBV11-2 and TRBJ2-1; D may be TRBD2 (6 bases). V was shortened by 1 base and J by 2 bases, with 9 bases between the two germline ends. The CDR3 runs 15 residues. Germline-derived CDR1 and CDR2 are SGHAT and FQNNGV. CDR3 region: CASSLGSGAYNEQFF. CDR3 nucleotide sequence: TGTGCCAGCAGCTTAGGTAGCGGAGCCTACAATGAGCAGTTCTTC.

The chain links TRBV7-6 to TRBJ1-2; 7 bases align to TRBD1. Germline CDR1 is SGHVS and CDR2 is FNYEAQ. The CDR3 is 14 amino acids. After removal of 5 bases from V and 4 bases from J, the junction contained 7 bases not matched to a gene. As DNA, the CDR3 is TGTGCCAGCAGCCCAGACAGGGTTGGCTATGGCTACACCTTC. It translates to CASSPDRVGYGYTF.

The V and J genes are TRBV9 and TRBJ2-7; no clear D gene. Trimming shortened V by 0 bases and J by 0 bases, and 13 bases separated the two germline ends. Germline-derived CDR1 and CDR2 are SGDLS and YYNGEE. CDR3 size: 16 residues. The CDR3 DNA follows: TGTGCCAGCAGCGTAGAGAGTGGGCTAAGCTCCTACGAGCAGTACTTC. It is translated as CASSVESGLSSYEQYF.